The following is a T cell receptor (beta chain) sequence with its context. Clones were sequenced by immunoSEQ multiplex PCR, and TCRdb holds only the in-frame ones, with some missing. The sample has 300,000 to 400,000 clones, less than 90% seen once. This entry comes from a study of Ad26.COV2.S vaccination and SARS-CoV-2 variants. Whole-study context: Donor joined the COV1001 Ad26.COV2.S trial arm. Each vaccinee took Ad26.COV2.S intramuscularly, once or twice 56 days apart.

As to treatment: some 19 received Ad26.COV2.S at low or high dose, single or two shots; about 5 received placebo; per-sample allocation not given. The samples were gathered on day 63 after the first injection of vaccine or placebo. Expressing Wuhan-strain SARS-CoV-2 spike, an Ad26 vector served as the vaccine. This clonotype was obtained from a person aged 18-65 years who received the Ad26.COV2.S COVID-19 vaccine or a placebo. The material sequenced was peripheral blood, taken in a trial of Ad26.COV2.S vaccine versus placebo.

The CDR3 loop is CASSFQDSSNEKLFF. For the CDR3, the DNA is TGTGCCAGCAGCTTTCAGGACAGTTCAAATGAAAAACTGTTTTTT. J is TRBJ1-4 and V is TRBV7-9; tentatively, D is TRBD1 (6 bases). The V and J ends lost 3 bases and 5 bases respectively, with 13 bases between them. The germline V gene has CDR1 SEHNR and CDR2 FQNEAQ (reference sequence). This CDR3 contains 15 residues.